These 21 T cell receptor beta chains were sequenced from one sample in a study of T cells in Graves' hyperthyroidism and ophthalmopathy. TCR beta CDR3 regions were amplified from RNA. HTBI primers were the set used in a first-round RT-PCR of the TCR CDR3. Via MiXCR, TCRdb re-called the multiplex PCR reads, giving one row per CDR3 protein. Among about 59,000 distinct CDR3 sequences listed, around 53% were seen once. Sequencing input: blood. The source of these receptors is an older woman with Graves' ophthalmopathy.

The J gene is TRBJ2-7, the V gene TRBV20-1; D tentatively reads TRBD1 or TRBD2 (5 bases each). Germline loops: CDR1 DFQATT, CDR2 SNEGSKA (reference sequence). The CDR3 is 14 amino acids. The V gene lost 2 bases and the J gene lost 3 bases, with 14 bases spanning the gap. For the CDR3, the DNA is TGCAGTGCTAGAAACTCCGGGACGGTCTACGAGCAGTACTTC. Translated: CSARNSGTVYEQYF.

The V gene is TRBV25-1, the J gene TRBJ2-7; TRBD2 aligns across 7 bases. Looked up from germline, CDR1 is MGHDK and CDR2 is SYGVNS. This CDR3 spans 13 amino acids. CDR3 sequence: CARSIAGRYEQYF. The CDR3, as DNA: TGTGCTAGATCAATAGCGGGTCGGTACGAGCAGTACTTC.

In its sample, this clonotype was seen once. The V and J genes are TRBV20-1 and TRBJ2-1; possibly TRBD1 for D (7 bases). Germline V gene sequence: CDR1 DFQATT, CDR2 SNEGSKA (reference sequence). The CDR3 loop spans 14 amino acids. The germline V and J ends were trimmed by 2 bases and 2 bases, with 10 bases remaining between them. The CDR3 nucleotides read TGCAGTGCTAGACAGGGGGGAACCTACAATGAGCAGTTCTTC. Residues: CSARQGGTYNEQFF.

The chain recombines TRBV14 with TRBJ2-7; a weak D match, TRBD1 (5 bases). The germline CDR1 and CDR2 sequences are SGHDN and FVKESK. V lost 2 bases to trimming and J lost 4 bases, with 9 bases between them. The CDR3 totals 13 residues. CDR3 sequence (DNA): TGTGCCAGCAGCCAAAGGACAAGATACGAGCAGTACTTC. Protein product: CASSQRTRYEQYF. The variable domain in full, completed from reference TRBV14 and TRBJ2-7, reads EAGVTQFPSHSVIEKGQTVTLRCDPISGHDNLYWYRRVMGKEIKFLLHFVKESKQDESGMPNNRFLAERTGGTYSTLKVQPAELEDSGVYFCASSQRTRYEQYFGPGTRLTVT.

Points on this clonotype: The conserved closing phenylalanine or tryptophan is absent in this CDR3, likely reflecting a read error. The DNA is left out, because the CDR3 cannot be placed on it with certainty; the CDR3 is given as TCRdb lists it. The V and J genes are TRBV5-1 and TRBJ2-2; TRBD2 reflects the table's D call only, with no check against the DNA. Counting both end residues, the CDR3 totals 15 amino acids. CDR1 is SGHRS and CDR2 is YFSETQ in the germline V gene. CDR3 sequence: CASSLEGGTNTGELG.

This clonotype was seen many times. The V call is TRBV4-1, the J call TRBJ2-5; 7 bases are a match to TRBD1. CDR1 and CDR2 from the germline V gene are MGHRA and YSYEKL. V was pared by 3 bases and J by 5 bases, with 9 bases of the junction left unmatched. CDR3 length: 15 amino acids. CDR3 sequence (DNA): TGCGCCAGCAGCCAGGGAGACAGGGCATCCGAGACCCAGTACTTC. This codes for CASSQGDRASETQYF.

The gene calls are TRBV5-6 and TRBJ2-3; no reliable D call. The CDR3 covers 14 residues. Deletions cut 4 bases from V and 0 bases from J, with 9 bases between. Germline V gives CDR1 SGHDT, CDR2 YYEEEE. Written as DNA, the CDR3 is TGTGCCAGCAGCCAAGGACCCAGCACAGATACGCAGTATTTT. Amino acids: CASSQGPSTDTQYF.

The chain joins TRBV10-3 to TRBJ2-3, with D perhaps matching TRBD2 (6 bases). The V and J ends lost 3 bases and 0 bases respectively, with 7 bases between them. The CDR3 runs to 14 residues. CDR1 is ENHRY and CDR2 is SYGVKD in the germline V gene. The CDR3 DNA reads as TGTGCCATCAGTGACAGCGGGAGCACAGATACGCAGTATTTT. Its translation is CAISDSGSTDTQYF.

Details on this clonotype: This CDR3 is missing its conserved last phenylalanine or tryptophan, likely due to a read error. The DNA is left out, because the CDR3 cannot be placed on it with certainty; the CDR3 is given as TCRdb lists it. The genes are TRBV7-9 and TRBJ2-1. Counting both end residues, the CDR3 totals 8 amino acids. From germline, CDR1 is SEHNR and CDR2 FQNEAQ (reference sequence). The CDR3 sequence is CASSSGRG.

The J gene is TRBJ1-2, the V gene TRBV2, with D perhaps TRBD1 (5 bases). The germline CDR1 and CDR2 sequences are SNHLY and FYNNEI. V shed 6 bases and J shed 7 bases, with 21 bases lying between them. The CDR3 is 15 residues long. CDR3 region: CASSGTSGRAGGYTF. The CDR3 DNA is TGTGCCAGCAGCGGGACTAGCGGGAGGGCCGGTGGCTACACCTTC.

With respect to this clonotype: The junction does not match germline at one end; this may be a read error. The J gene is TRBJ2-2, the V gene TRBV7-3, with 7 bases fitting TRBD1. Germline CDR1 is SGHTA and CDR2 is FQGTGA. This CDR3 region has 14 residues. CDR3 sequence reads: CAGSFTGVNGELFF. The DNA for the CDR3 is TGTGCCGGCAGCTTTACAGGGGTAAATGGGGAGCTGTTTTTT.

This clonotype was detected ten times or more. The chain has TRBV2 and TRBJ2-5; tentatively, D is TRBD2 (5 bases). The germline V and J ends were trimmed by 5 bases and 4 bases, with 14 bases remaining between them. CDR1 is SNHLY and CDR2 is FYNNEI in the germline V gene. The CDR3 sequence is 14 residues long. This CDR3 is CASSRSGRTETQYF. In DNA, the CDR3 is TGTGCCAGCAGTCGGAGCGGACGGACAGAGACCCAGTACTTC.

The CDR3 loop is CASSLSGLYEQYF. In DNA, the CDR3 is TGTGCCAGCAGCTTGTCGGGACTGTACGAGCAGTACTTC. The chain combines TRBV5-6 with TRBJ2-7, with D tentatively TRBD2 (6 bases). The CDR3 covers 13 residues. The V gene's germline CDR1 is SGHDT and CDR2 YYEEEE. The germline V and J ends were trimmed by 1 base and 4 bases, with 9 bases remaining between them.

The sample holds one count of this clonotype. The genes are TRBV7-9 and TRBJ1-2; maybe TRBD1 (5 bases). The CDR3 runs 19 residues. Trimming left V 5 bases short and J 4 bases short, with 29 bases between. Germline values: CDR1 SEHNR, CDR2 FQNEAQ (reference sequence). CDR3 protein: CASSRRDSHRPRNFYGYTF. For the CDR3, the DNA is TGTGCCAGCAGCCGTCGGGACTCACACCGCCCTCGAAACTTCTATGGCTACACCTTC.

This sequence joins TRBV7-8 and TRBJ2-3, with 10 nucleotides matching TRBD2. CDR3 length: 16 amino acids. The germline V gene has CDR1 SGHVS and CDR2 FQNEAQ. V shed 3 bases, J shed 0 bases, and the junction held 3 bases outside the gene matches. The DNA of the CDR3 is TGTGCCAGCAGCTTTAGTAGCGGGGGGAGCACAGATACGCAGTATTTT. It specifies CASSFSSGGSTDTQYF.

This clonotype was seen at least ten times. The chain employs TRBV5-1 and TRBJ2-2; D may be TRBD1 or TRBD2 (5 bases each). Trimming took off 7 bases at V and 0 bases at J, with 13 bases between the two ends. The CDR3 loop spans 15 amino acids. Germline CDR1 SGHRS, CDR2 YFSETQ. CDR3 sequence: CASQGTLANTGELFF. CDR3 sequence (DNA): TGCGCCAGCCAAGGGACGCTAGCGAACACCGGGGAGCTGTTTTTT. The whole variable domain, remainder taken from reference TRBV5-1 and TRBJ2-2, is KAGVTQTPRYLIKTRGQQVTLSCSPISGHRSVSWYQQTPGQGLQFLFEYFSETQRNKGNFPGRFSGRQFSNSRSEMNVSTLELGDSALYLCASQGTLANTGELFFGEGSRLTVL.

As for this clonotype: Because the CDR3 is missing its conserved closing phenylalanine or tryptophan, this is likely a read error. The gene calls are TRBV20-1 and TRBJ2-1; maybe TRBD1 (6 bases). The CDR3 consists of 15 residues. The germline V gene has CDR1 DFQATT and CDR2 SNEGSKA (reference sequence). For the CDR3, the DNA is TGCAGTGCTAGGGGGGCCCGTACGGGGTACATTGAGCAGTTCATC. Its protein product is CSARGARTGYIEQFI.

This clonotype was seen a few times. V is TRBV7-2 and J is TRBJ2-2, with D perhaps matching TRBD1 (5 bases). CDR3 length equals 13 residues. Germline V gene sequence: CDR1 SGHTA, CDR2 FQGNSA. V lost 5 bases, J lost 6 bases, and 10 bases lay in between. CDR3 DNA: TGTGCCAGCAGCCCCGCAGGGTCCGGGGAGCTGTTTTTT. Translating it yields CASSPAGSGELFF.

Notes on this clonotype: One end of the junction varies from germline; a read error may be responsible. The chain carries TRBV7-6 and TRBJ1-2, with TRBD1 matching over 7 bases. Germline lookup yields CDR1 SGHVS and CDR2 FNYEAQ. The CDR3 is 15 amino acids. The CDR3 DNA reads TGTGTCAGCAGCTTGGGAGGGGGCGCTAACTATGGCTACACCTTT. This encodes CVSSLGGGANYGYTF. Supplemented by reference TRBV7-6 and TRBJ1-2, the full variable domain reads GAGVSQSPRYKVTKRGQDVALRCDPISGHVSLYWYRQALGQGPEFLTYFNYEAQQDKSGLPNDRFSAERPEGSISTLTIQRTEQRDSAMYRCVSSLGGGANYGYTFGSGTRLTVV.

In this sample, this clonotype turned up once. This chain links TRBV4-3 with TRBJ1-4; D ambiguous. Trimming left V 4 bases short and J 0 bases short, with 15 bases between. The CDR3 has 17 amino acids. The germline CDR1 and CDR2 sequences are LGHNA and YSLEER. CDR3 region: CASSLLESTSTNEKLFF. Written as DNA, the CDR3 is TGCGCCAGCAGCCTATTAGAATCGACATCAACTAATGAAAAACTGTTTTTT.

This clonotype was recorded many times. CDR3 sequence reads: CASRIGGQGAGNTIYF. CDR3 bases: TGTGCCAGCAGAATCGGCGGACAGGGGGCTGGAAACACCATATATTTT. The chain has TRBV6-6 and TRBJ1-3; 10 positions agree with TRBD1. Germline V gene sequence: CDR1 MNHNY, CDR2 SVGAGI (reference sequence). Unmatched junction bases numbered 7, after V lost 6 bases and J lost 2 bases. The CDR3 covers 16 residues.